This T cell receptor beta chain was documented in a study of T cell responses to AZD1222 COVID-19 vaccine. Regarding the study as a whole: After two AZD1222 doses, spike-specific TCR breadth and depth rose versus day 0. Variant regions that are unmutated are reportedly the target of nearly half of spike-specific TCRs.

Clones were sequenced by immunoSEQ multiplex PCR, and TCRdb holds only the in-frame ones, with some missing. The table has roughly 160,000 clones, over 75% seen once. For this clone: What it recognizes is unknown.

The TCR originated in an adult in good health. The material was peripheral blood, obtained on day 0 of AZD1222 vaccination.

The CDR3 DNA reads as TGCGCCAGCAGCTTTTCAACAGGGGGAGAGGGGAATGAAAAACTGTTTTTT. Translating gives CASSFSTGGEGNEKLFF. The chain couples TRBV5-1 to TRBJ1-4, with 8 bases aligning to TRBD1. CDR3 length equals 17 residues. CDR1 and CDR2 from the germline V gene are SGHRS and YFSETQ. V gave up 2 bases and J gave up 5 bases; unmatched junction bases: 11.